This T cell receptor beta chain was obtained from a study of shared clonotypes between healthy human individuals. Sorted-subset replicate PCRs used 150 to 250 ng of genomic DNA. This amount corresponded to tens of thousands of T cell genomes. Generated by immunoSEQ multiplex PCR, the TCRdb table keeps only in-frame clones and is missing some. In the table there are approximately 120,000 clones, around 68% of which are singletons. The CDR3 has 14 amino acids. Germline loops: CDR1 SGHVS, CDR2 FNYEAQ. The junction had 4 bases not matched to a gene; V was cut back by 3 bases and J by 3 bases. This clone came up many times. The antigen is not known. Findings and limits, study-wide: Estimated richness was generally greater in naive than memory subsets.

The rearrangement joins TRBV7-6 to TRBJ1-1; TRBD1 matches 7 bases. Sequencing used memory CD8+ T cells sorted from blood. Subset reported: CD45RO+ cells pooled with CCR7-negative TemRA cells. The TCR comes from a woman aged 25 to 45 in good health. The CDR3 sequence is CASSLSRGDTEAFF. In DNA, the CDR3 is TGTGCCAGCAGCTTGTCCAGGGGGGACACTGAAGCTTTCTTT.